The 17 T cell receptor beta chains reported below all come from one sample, sequenced in a study of blood T cell repertoires in COVID-19. Repertoires were generated with immunoSEQ multiplex PCR, while TCRdb's copy carries only in-frame clones and drops some. The table lists about 200,000 clones, 86% of them singletons. Sequencing was done on a sample of peripheral blood. These receptors all come from a man older than 75 with acute or convalescent COVID-19.

The gene calls are TRBV28 and TRBJ1-3, with 9 positions matching TRBD1. Germline V gene lookup returns CDR1 MDHEN and CDR2 SYDVKM. The junction had 4 bases not matched to a gene; V was cut back by 6 bases and J by 4 bases. The CDR3 sequence is 14 residues long. CDR3 sequence reads: CASRGQGLGNTIYF. CDR3 DNA sequence: TGTGCCAGCAGGGGACAGGGTCTAGGAAACACCATATATTTT.

The genes are TRBV6-5 and TRBJ2-7; 7 nucleotides align to TRBD1. The junction had 8 bases not matched to a gene; V was cut back by 4 bases and J by 5 bases. This CDR3 region has 14 residues. The germline V gene encodes CDR1 MNHEY and CDR2 SVGAGI. The DNA of the CDR3 is TGTGCCAGCAGTTTCCAGCACAGGGGCCACGAGCAGTACTTC. Protein product: CASSFQHRGHEQYF.

J is TRBJ2-5 and V is TRBV11-2; D perhaps matches TRBD2 (5 bases). This CDR3 has 14 amino acids. The V end lost 5 bases, the J end lost 0 bases, and 10 bases lay between the germline ends. Germline lookup yields CDR1 SGHAT and CDR2 FQNNGV. CDR3 residues: CASSQRAYQETQYF. The CDR3 coding sequence is TGTGCCAGCAGCCAGAGGGCGTACCAAGAGACCCAGTACTTC.

V gene TRBV5-1 combines with J gene TRBJ2-3, with 8 bases that match TRBD1. The CDR3 extends over 16 amino acids. Trimming took 0 bases from V and 2 from J; bases not matched to a gene: 5. The V gene's germline CDR1 is SGHRS and CDR2 YFSETQ. The CDR3 loop is CASSLAGTGVTDTQYF. For the CDR3, the DNA is TGCGCCAGCAGCTTGGCCGGGACAGGAGTCACAGATACGCAGTATTTT.

J is TRBJ1-2 and V is TRBV28; D not certain. Germline V gene data show CDR1 as MDHEN and CDR2 as SYDVKM. Trimming left V 4 bases short and J 8 bases short, with 20 bases between. The CDR3 is made up of 15 amino acids. In nucleotides, the CDR3 is TGTGCCAGCAGTTCCCGCGGCTTATCCTCGTGGGGCTACACCTTC. Translating it yields CASSSRGLSSWGYTF.

The chain combines TRBV11-2 with TRBJ1-4; TRBD1 matches at 9 bases. This CDR3 contains 18 residues. The germline CDR1 and CDR2 sequences are SGHAT and FQNNGV. The trim removed 5 bases at V and 3 bases at J, leaving 13 bases unmatched. DNA of the CDR3: TGTGCCAGCAGCCTAAAAGGGACAGGGAGGACGGCTAATGAAAAACTGTTTTTT. This translates into CASSLKGTGRTANEKLFF.

This clone has only a few counts. The rearrangement links TRBV13 to TRBJ1-3; D is undetermined. V was cut by 4 bases and J by 2 bases, with 15 bases left in between. CDR3 length: 16 amino acids. CDR1 and CDR2 from the germline V gene are PRHDT and FYEKMQ (reference sequence). This CDR3 is CASSSGVLVPGNTIYF. In DNA, the CDR3 is TGTGCCAGCAGCTCCGGTGTCCTCGTCCCTGGAAACACCATATATTTT. Full variable domain (rest looked up from reference TRBV13 and TRBJ1-3): AAGVIQSPRHLIKEKRETATLKCYPIPRHDTVYWYQQGPGQDPQFLISFYEKMQSDKGSIPDRFSAQQFSDYHSELNMSSLELGDSALYFCASSSGVLVPGNTIYFGEGSWLTVV.

This chain links TRBV12-2 with TRBJ2-5; the D segment call TRBD2 is taken from the table without a DNA check. TRBV12-2 is a known pseudogene. The length of the CDR3 is 16 residues. CDR3 nucleotides: TGTGCAAGTCGCAAAGAAACCTATCCGTACCAAGAGACCCAGTACTTC. Protein sequence: CASRKETYPYQETQYF.

The genes are TRBV27 and TRBJ2-7; maybe TRBD1 (7 bases). The CDR3 consists of 15 residues. The germline CDR1 and CDR2 sequences are MNHEY and SMNVEV (reference sequence). V was cut by 6 bases and J by 6 bases, with 21 bases left in between. CDR3 nucleotide sequence: TGTGCCAGCAGACCTACGCCTCAGGGGGGTAGCGAGCAGTACTTC. Encoded protein: CASRPTPQGGSEQYF.

This chain links TRBV27 with TRBJ2-7; 9 nucleotides agree with TRBD1. Germline V gene sequence: CDR1 MNHEY, CDR2 SMNVEV (reference sequence). V shed 7 bases and J 1 base; nucleotides not matched to a gene: 8. The CDR3 has 15 residues. CDR3 region: CASTPGGQGSYEQYF. The DNA of the CDR3 is TGTGCCAGCACCCCTGGGGGACAGGGTTCCTACGAGCAGTACTTC.

The chain combines TRBV18 with TRBJ2-1; 10 positions match TRBD2. CDR3 size: 17 residues. In germline, CDR1 is KGHSH, CDR2 LQKENI. V shed 2 bases, J shed 3 bases, and the junction held 7 bases outside the gene matches. The CDR3 DNA is TGTGCCAGCTCACCAGGGGTTGGGACTAGCGTCTACAATGAGCAGTTCTTC. Its protein product is CASSPGVGTSVYNEQFF.

The chain recombines TRBV18 with TRBJ1-5; the D is unclear. Trimming took 0 bases from V and 5 from J, leaving 5 bases between them. This CDR3 has 13 amino acids. Looked up from germline, CDR1 is KGHSH and CDR2 is LQKENI. This CDR3 reads CASSPPSDQPQHF. DNA for the CDR3: TGTGCCAGCTCACCACCGTCGGATCAGCCCCAGCATTTT.

This chain links TRBV5-1 with TRBJ2-5; maybe TRBD2 (5 bases). V lost 3 bases to trimming and J lost 4 bases, with 13 bases between them. The CDR3 runs 14 residues. Looked up from germline, CDR1 is SGHRS and CDR2 is YFSETQ. The CDR3 DNA follows: TGCGCCAGCAGCTCCTCCTGGGCGGGAGAGACCCAGTACTTC. This encodes CASSSSWAGETQYF.

This clone appeared once. The chain joins TRBV11-3 to TRBJ2-1; TRBD1 might be the D (5 bases). Trimming shortened V by 4 bases and J by 0 bases, and 10 bases separated the two germline ends. Germline V lookup: CDR1 SGHNT, CDR2 YENEEA. There are 15 residues in the CDR3. This CDR3 is CASSSQGTSYNEQFF. DNA of the CDR3: TGTGCCAGCAGCTCTCAGGGAACCTCCTACAATGAGCAGTTCTTC.

This chain uses TRBV3-1 (or the pseudogene TRBV3-2) with TRBJ2-5; TRBD2 aligns across 7 bases. The J segment lost 11 bases and the V segment lost 4 bases, leaving 7 bases of the junction unmatched. Germline CDR1 is LGHDT and CDR2 is YNNKEL (reference sequence). This CDR3 has 12 residues. In DNA form, the CDR3 reads TGTGCCAGCAGCCCCCAGACTAGCCTGCAGTACTTC. It specifies CASSPQTSLQYF.

The chain recombines TRBV5-5 with TRBJ1-5; TRBD1 aligns across 7 bases. Germline lookup yields CDR1 SGHKS and CDR2 YYEKEE (reference sequence). CDR3 length: 14 amino acids. Trimming took 0 bases from V and 9 from J; bases not matched to a gene: 6. CDR3 DNA sequence: TGTGCCAGCAGCTTGGGACAGGGTGGCTGGCCCCAGCATTTT. It encodes CASSLGQGGWPQHF.

V gene TRBV15 combines with J gene TRBJ2-7; the D gene is possibly TRBD2 (6 bases). The germline V gene has CDR1 LNHNV and CDR2 YYDKDF (reference sequence). The CDR3 loop spans 16 amino acids. V was cut by 0 bases and J by 7 bases, with 19 bases left in between. The CDR3 DNA sequence: TGTGCCACCAGCAGAGAAGAGGGACTGGAGTTGGGGGAGCAGTACTTC. Translating it yields CATSREEGLELGEQYF.